The source of this TCR beta chain is a study of T cell responses to AZD1222 COVID-19 vaccine. The study, taken as a whole, reports: The donor cohort was predominantly white British with a female majority, and clonal diversity may have been underestimated. Seropositive status at baseline applied to only five or six AZD1222 recipients.

Using immunoSEQ multiplex PCR, the repertoire was profiled, and TCRdb retains in-frame clones only, with some absent. In the table there are 250,000 to 300,000 clones, almost 95% of which are singletons. A remark on this clone: As yet, its antigen is unknown.

Germline V CDR1 and CDR2: MNHEY, SVGEGT. The CDR3 length is 16 residues. Trimming took off 6 bases at V and 2 bases at J, with 20 bases between the two ends. This rearrangement joins TRBV6-2 or TRBV6-3 to TRBJ2-7, with TRBD2 as a possible D gene (6 bases). This receptor was taken from an adult who received the AZD1222 COVID-19 vaccine. The sample in question was peripheral blood, obtained 28 days after the second AZD1222 dose. DNA for the CDR3: TGTGCCAGCAGCCCCCCCCGGGGGAGCGGGCCCTACGAGCAGTACTTC. Its protein is CASSPPRGSGPYEQYF.